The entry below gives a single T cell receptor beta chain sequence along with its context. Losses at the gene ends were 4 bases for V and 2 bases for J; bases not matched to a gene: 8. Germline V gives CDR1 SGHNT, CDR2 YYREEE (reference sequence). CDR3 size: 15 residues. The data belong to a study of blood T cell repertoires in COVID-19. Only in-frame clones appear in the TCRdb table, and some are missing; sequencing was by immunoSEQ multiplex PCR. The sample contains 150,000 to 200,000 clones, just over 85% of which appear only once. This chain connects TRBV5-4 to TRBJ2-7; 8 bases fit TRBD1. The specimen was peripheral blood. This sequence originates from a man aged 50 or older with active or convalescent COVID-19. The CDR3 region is CASSTRTGRTYEQYF. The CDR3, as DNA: TGTGCCAGCAGCACTAGGACAGGGCGGACCTACGAGCAGTACTTC.